These T cell receptor beta chains were read from a single sample in a study of blood T cell repertoires in COVID-19. Clones were sequenced by immunoSEQ multiplex PCR, and TCRdb holds only the in-frame ones, with some missing. This sample yields about 320,000 clones, of which roughly nine tenths are seen a single time; 2% to 3% belongs to the top ten. The material sequenced was PBMCs or T cells enriched from blood (not recorded which). All receptors derive from a man between 60 and 75 years old who had recovered from COVID-19. Each CDR3 is given with its conserved first and last residue. Fields, in order: J gene, V gene, D gene, clone size, CDR3 protein, CDR3 DNA. A D gene is named only where the DNA matches it firmly. For some rows the clone size is stated as once, few or many, or as a class when expanded; others skip it.

j_gene: TRBJ2-3
v_gene: TRBV10-2
d_gene: NA
abundance: NA
CDR3aa: CASGQRQGPDTQYF
CDR3nt: TGCGCCAGTGGACAGAGGCAGGGGCCAGATACGCAGTATTTT

j_gene: TRBJ2-7
v_gene: TRBV4-1
d_gene: TRBD2
abundance: once
CDR3aa: CASSPKGLAGTYEQYF
CDR3nt: TGCGCCAGCAGCCCGAAGGGGTTAGCGGGGACCTACGAGCAGTACTTC

j_gene: TRBJ1-4
v_gene: TRBV27
d_gene: TRBD1
abundance: NA
CDR3aa: CASSPYRGQGEKLFF
CDR3nt: TGTGCCAGCAGTCCCTACAGGGGCCAAGGTGAAAAACTGTTTTTT

j_gene: TRBJ2-3
v_gene: TRBV6-5
d_gene: NA
abundance: once
CDR3aa: CASSYQLAQGDTQYF
CDR3nt: TGTGCCAGCAGTTATCAACTCGCCCAGGGGGATACGCAGTATTTT

j_gene: TRBJ1-3
v_gene: TRBV30
d_gene: NA
abundance: few
CDR3aa: CACTGGPGNTIYF
CDR3nt: TGTGCCTGTACCGGGGGACCTGGAAACACCATATATTTT

j_gene: TRBJ2-2
v_gene: TRBV4-1
d_gene: TRBD2
abundance: NA
CDR3aa: CASLGLAGNTGELFF
CDR3nt: TGCGCCAGCCTCGGGTTAGCGGGGAACACCGGGGAGCTGTTTTTT

j_gene: TRBJ1-2
v_gene: TRBV2
d_gene: NA
abundance: NA
CDR3aa: CASSESGDAWGLGGYTF
CDR3nt: TGTGCCAGCAGTGAATCGGGGGATGCGTGGGGACTAGGGGGCTACACCTTC

j_gene: TRBJ2-7
v_gene: TRBV6-5
d_gene: TRBD2
abundance: NA
CDR3aa: CASATGLAGPYEQYF
CDR3nt: TGTGCCAGTGCAACGGGACTAGCGGGACCCTACGAGCAGTACTTC

j_gene: TRBJ1-2
v_gene: TRBV2
d_gene: NA
abundance: NA
CDR3aa: CASSELRQDGYTF
CDR3nt: TGTGCCAGCAGTGAACTCCGACAGGATGGCTACACCTTC

j_gene: TRBJ2-2
v_gene: TRBV29-1
d_gene: NA
abundance: NA
CDR3aa: CSVEIDTGELFF
CDR3nt: TGCAGCGTTGAGATAGACACCGGGGAGCTGTTTTTT

j_gene: TRBJ2-1
v_gene: TRBV25-1
d_gene: TRBD2
abundance: NA
CDR3aa: CASSPSGSIDEQFF
CDR3nt: TGTGCCAGCAGTCCTAGCGGGAGTATCGATGAGCAGTTCTTC

j_gene: TRBJ1-4
v_gene: TRBV7-9
d_gene: NA
abundance: NA
CDR3aa: CASSFRDTNEKLFF
CDR3nt: TGTGCCAGCAGCTTCCGGGACACGAATGAAAAACTGTTTTTT

j_gene: TRBJ1-1
v_gene: TRBV18
d_gene: NA
abundance: NA
CDR3aa: CASSLDMNTEAFF
CDR3nt: TGTGCCAGCTCACTAGACATGAACACTGAAGCTTTCTTT

j_gene: TRBJ2-3
v_gene: TRBV7-2
d_gene: NA
abundance: NA
CDR3aa: CASSSGTTTDTQYF
CDR3nt: TGTGCCAGCAGTTCCGGGACAACGACAGATACGCAGTATTTT

j_gene: TRBJ2-7
v_gene: TRBV6-5
d_gene: TRBD2
abundance: NA
CDR3aa: CASSYSPSGSSYEQYF
CDR3nt: TGTGCCAGCAGTTACTCGCCTAGCGGGAGTTCCTACGAGCAGTACTTC

j_gene: TRBJ1-1
v_gene: TRBV7-9
d_gene: NA
abundance: NA
CDR3aa: CASLNWNTEAFF
CDR3nt: TGTGCCAGCTTGAACTGGAACACTGAAGCTTTCTTT

j_gene: TRBJ2-5
v_gene: TRBV20-1
d_gene: NA
abundance: NA
CDR3aa: CSANPGETQYF
CDR3nt: TGCAGTGCTAACCCCGGGGAGACCCAGTACTTC

j_gene: TRBJ1-3
v_gene: TRBV18
d_gene: NA
abundance: NA
CDR3aa: CASSPVSGSGNTIYF
CDR3nt: TGTGCCAGCTCACCGGTGTCAGGGTCTGGAAACACCATATATTTT

j_gene: TRBJ2-7
v_gene: TRBV15
d_gene: TRBD2
abundance: once
CDR3aa: CATSGGRDYEQYF
CDR3nt: TGTGCCACCAGTGGGGGGAGGGACTACGAGCAGTACTTC

j_gene: TRBJ1-3
v_gene: TRBV6-5
d_gene: TRBD1
abundance: NA
CDR3aa: CASSLTGRTGNTIYF
CDR3nt: TGTGCCAGCAGTCTGACAGGGAGGACTGGAAACACCATATATTTT

j_gene: TRBJ2-1
v_gene: TRBV18
d_gene: TRBD1
abundance: NA
CDR3aa: CASSPPGQGSYNEQFF
CDR3nt: TGTGCCAGCTCACCACCGGGACAGGGGTCCTACAATGAGCAGTTCTTC

j_gene: TRBJ1-1
v_gene: TRBV30
d_gene: NA
abundance: NA
CDR3aa: CAWRGLSGTEAFF
CDR3nt: TGTGCCTGGAGGGGCCTTTCAGGGACTGAAGCTTTCTTT

j_gene: TRBJ1-4
v_gene: TRBV5-1
d_gene: NA
abundance: NA
CDR3aa: CASSPTTGLGGEKLFF
CDR3nt: TGCGCCAGCAGCCCCACGACAGGCCTGGGTGGGGAAAAACTGTTTTTT

j_gene: TRBJ2-7
v_gene: TRBV7-2
d_gene: TRBD2
abundance: NA
CDR3aa: CASSLALRLAGVYEQYF
CDR3nt: TGTGCCAGCAGCTTAGCACTCCGACTAGCGGGAGTATACGAGCAGTACTTC

j_gene: TRBJ2-1
v_gene: TRBV7-8
d_gene: NA
abundance: many
CDR3aa: CASSHLALSYNEQFF
CDR3nt: TGTGCCAGCAGCCATTTAGCCCTCTCCTACAATGAGCAGTTCTTC

j_gene: TRBJ1-2
v_gene: TRBV2
d_gene: TRBD1
abundance: NA
CDR3aa: CASSEAGTAYGYTF
CDR3nt: TGTGCCAGCAGTGAAGCGGGGACAGCTTATGGCTACACCTTC

j_gene: TRBJ1-2
v_gene: TRBV4-2
d_gene: NA
abundance: NA
CDR3aa: CASNPKQGGYGYTF
CDR3nt: TGTGCCAGCAACCCAAAACAGGGCGGCTATGGCTACACCTTC

j_gene: TRBJ1-3
v_gene: TRBV5-5
d_gene: NA
abundance: NA
CDR3aa: CASSAVWPSGNTIYF
CDR3nt: TGTGCCAGCAGCGCCGTCTGGCCCTCTGGAAACACCATATATTTT